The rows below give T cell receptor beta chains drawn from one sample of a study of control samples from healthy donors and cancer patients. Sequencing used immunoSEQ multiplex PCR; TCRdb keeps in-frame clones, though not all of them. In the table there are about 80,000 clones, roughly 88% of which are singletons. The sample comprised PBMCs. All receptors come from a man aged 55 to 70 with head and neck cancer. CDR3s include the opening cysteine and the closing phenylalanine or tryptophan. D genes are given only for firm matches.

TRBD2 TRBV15 CATSVRTSGRDQQFF
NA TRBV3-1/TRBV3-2 CASSQFPGPRLNTEAFF
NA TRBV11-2 CASSLLDRNTEAFF
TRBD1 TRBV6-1 CASSEGQGLKETQYF
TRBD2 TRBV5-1 CASSFRVSSGRGTNSYNEQFF
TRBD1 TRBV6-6 CASKGTEDEKLFF
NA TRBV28 CASSLRVNTEAFF
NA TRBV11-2 CASSLGGGGYQPQHF
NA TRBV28 CASSLGGSTEAFF
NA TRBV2 CASSEGLGTGELFF
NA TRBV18 CASSPPGESNYGYTF
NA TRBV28 CASSSTEGTDTQYF
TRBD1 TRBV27 CASSLAGGAGGYTF
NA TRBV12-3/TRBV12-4 CASSPPGNTEAFF